This TCR beta chain was recovered during a study of naive and memory T cell subsets. This clonotype came up a few times. The antigen is not known. Both TRBC1 and TRBC2 were covered by a beta constant-region primer of two equimolar oligonucleotides. Four rounds of PCR amplified the ligated cDNA using nested alpha and beta constant-region primers plus SP2. Ligation attached a single-stranded oligonucleotide with a 12-nucleotide UMI and the SP2 primer to the cDNA 3' end. TCRdb independently ran MiXCR on the UMI-ligation and nested PCR reads; one entry per CDR3 protein. The profile shows about 150,000 distinct CDR3 sequences, over 20% of them singletons. Overnight CMV lysate stimulation of fresh PBMCs defined donor CMV status by CD4+ IFNgamma. Overall study findings and caveats: Gini index rose across naive, CM, EM and EMRA in CD4 and CD8. TCR counts from RNA may reflect activation-linked expression changes. Possibly reflecting memory cells re-expressing CD45RA, a few larger clonotypes occurred in naive repertoires, especially CD8.

Sequenced: naive CD4+ T cells from blood. The TCR was taken from a human donor in good health.

The CDR3, as DNA: TGTGCCAGCCCCTTGGGCACTCCCTACGAGCAGTACTTC. Translated: CASPLGTPYEQYF. The chain combines TRBV7-3 with TRBJ2-7; D is unresolved. CDR1 SGHTA and CDR2 FQGTGA come from the germline V gene. V lost 8 bases, J lost 2 bases, and 13 bases lay in between. The CDR3 length is 13 residues.